This T cell receptor (beta chain) is from a study of cytomegalovirus exposure and HLA in healthy donors. Clones were sequenced by immunoSEQ multiplex PCR, and TCRdb holds only the in-frame ones, with some missing. The sample carries some 120,000 clones, about 91% recorded once. In germline, CDR1 is MNHEY, CDR2 SVGAGI. V was cut by 4 bases and J by 0 bases, with 12 bases left in between. The CDR3 has 16 amino acids. The gene calls are TRBV6-5 and TRBJ2-2; D not certain. Sequencing was carried out using PBMCs. The clonotype comes from a woman younger than 35 in good health and CMV-seronegative. The CDR3 sequence is CASSSSRTANTGELFF. The CDR3 DNA reads TGTGCCAGCAGTTCCAGCCGCACAGCGAACACCGGGGAGCTGTTTTTT.